This note documents a single T cell receptor (beta chain) sequence. Using immunoSEQ multiplex PCR, the repertoire was profiled, and TCRdb retains in-frame clones only, with some absent. The repertoire holds about 220,000 clones, around nine tenths seen once, with 2.6% in the top ten. This CDR3 region has 13 residues. The V gene lost 5 bases and the J gene lost 6 bases, with 14 bases spanning the gap. Germline assignment: CDR1 MDHEN and CDR2 SYDVKM. The sample belongs to a study of cytomegalovirus exposure and HLA in healthy donors. This sequence originates from a man aged 18-30 years in good health and CMV-seronegative. The chain uses TRBV28 and TRBJ2-7, with D unclear. Sequencing was performed on PBMCs. The CDR3: CASSQRPSSEQYF. CDR3 sequence (DNA): TGTGCCAGCAGTCAAAGACCTAGTTCCGAGCAGTACTTC. Full variable domain (missing parts from reference TRBV28 and TRBJ2-7): DVKVTQSSRYLVKRTGEKVFLECVQDMDHENMFWYRQDPGLGLRLIYFSYDVKMKEKGDIPEGYSVSREKKERFSLILESASTNQTSMYLCASSQRPSSEQYFGPGTRLTVT.